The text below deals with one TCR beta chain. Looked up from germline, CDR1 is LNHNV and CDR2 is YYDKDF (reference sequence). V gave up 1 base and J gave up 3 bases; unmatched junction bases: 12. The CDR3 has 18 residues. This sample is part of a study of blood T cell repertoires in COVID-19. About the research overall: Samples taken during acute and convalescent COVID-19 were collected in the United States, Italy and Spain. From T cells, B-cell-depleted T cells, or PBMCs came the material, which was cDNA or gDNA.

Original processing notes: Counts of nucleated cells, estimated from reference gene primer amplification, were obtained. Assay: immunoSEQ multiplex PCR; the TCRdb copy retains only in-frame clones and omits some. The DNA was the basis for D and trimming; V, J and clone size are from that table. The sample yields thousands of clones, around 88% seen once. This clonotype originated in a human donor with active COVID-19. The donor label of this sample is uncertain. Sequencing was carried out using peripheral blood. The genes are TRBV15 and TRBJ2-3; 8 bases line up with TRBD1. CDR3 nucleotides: TGTGCCACCAGCAGAGTGACCCCTCCCAGGGGGCAGACAGATACGCAGTATTTT. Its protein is CATSRVTPPRGQTDTQYF.